This section outlines one TCR beta chain sequence together with its context. What it binds is not known. This CDR3 region has 18 residues. Germline CDR1 MDHEN, CDR2 SYDVKM. Trimming shortened V by 6 bases and J by 0 bases, and 20 bases separated the two germline ends. The sample originates from a study of shared clonotypes between healthy human individuals. Overall study results and limits: Sampling involved blood alone; tissue repertoires likely differ.

All donors were healthy HIV-negative adults lacking recent acute infections or vaccinations. It was into CD45RA+ naive and CD45RA-negative memory subsets that the CD4+ cells were split. The data were produced by immunoSEQ multiplex PCR, yet TCRdb's version contains in-frame clones alone and is incomplete. The sample lists 2 million to 2.5 million clones, approximately 93% seen once, with around 0.4% in the top ten. The chain has TRBV28 and TRBJ1-4; tentatively, D is TRBD1 (5 bases). The sequence was obtained from a man younger than 35 in good health. Some clones in this sample may be carry-over from other donors' samples. Specimen: naive CD4+ T cells from PBMCs. This sample's subset: CD45RA+ positively selected. The CDR3 here is CASSPGRLKWATNEKLFF. The DNA for the CDR3 is TGTGCCAGCAGCCCGGGACGCCTAAAGTGGGCAACTAATGAAAAACTGTTTTTT.